This entry features one TCR beta chain sequence. Its antigen remains unknown. The data are from a study of early stage breast cancer tumors. Study overall: Of some 17 invasive breast tumors, about a dozen were hormone receptor-positive, HER2-negative. General study results and limits: In about 90% of the 16 patients, blood comparison separated tumor from normal breast.

Each sample had two DNA replicates, 0.5 ug blood or around 1.4 ug tissue. Profiling relied on immunoSEQ multiplex PCR, and the TCRdb table lists in-frame clones only, not all of them. The profile shows 65,000 to 75,000 clones, approximately 80% of them singletons. The sequence was obtained from a person in their forties with breast cancer. Specimen: blood.

The CDR3 DNA reads TGTGCCAGCAGCAAGGACAGCCTGGCTGAAGCTTTCTTT. It is translated as CASSKDSLAEAFF. The chain has TRBV7-9 and TRBJ1-1, with D possibly TRBD1 on 6 matching bases. Trimming took off 5 bases at V and 6 bases at J, with 13 bases between the two ends. Germline V gives CDR1 SEHNR, CDR2 FQNEAQ (reference sequence). The CDR3 sequence is 13 residues long.